A single sample gave rise to the 11 T cell receptor beta chains below, sequenced in a study of blood T cell repertoires in COVID-19. Only in-frame clones appear in the TCRdb table, and some are missing; sequencing was by immunoSEQ multiplex PCR. The sample has 90,000 to 130,000 clones, more than 75% seen once; the top ten hold less than 1.5%. Sequenced material: peripheral blood. The receptors shown here come from a man aged 35 to 55 with acute or convalescent COVID-19.

CDR3 nucleotide sequence: TGCAGCGTTAGGAGCGGAGGTTACAATGAGCAGTTCTTC. Encoded protein: CSVRSGGYNEQFF. This chain links TRBV29-1 with TRBJ2-1; D is perhaps TRBD2 (5 bases). This CDR3 contains 13 residues. The V gene's germline CDR1 is SQVTM and CDR2 ANQGSEA. Trimming took off 5 bases at V and 4 bases at J, with 12 bases between the two ends.

The chain combines TRBV5-1 with TRBJ2-1; maybe TRBD2 (5 bases). The CDR3 is made up of 13 amino acids. V gave up 0 bases and J gave up 9 bases, with 10 bases separating them. Germline CDR1 reads SGHRS; CDR2 reads YFSETQ. CDR3 amino acids: CASSLVAGSEQFF. The CDR3 nucleotides read TGCGCCAGCAGCTTGGTGGCGGGCAGTGAGCAGTTCTTC.

V and J are TRBV12-3 or TRBV12-4 and TRBJ1-2; TRBD1 agrees at 7 bases. The ends lost 5 bases at V and 8 bases at J; junction bases unmatched: 8. The length of the CDR3 is 13 residues. CDR3 nucleotides: TGTGCCAGCAGTAACGACAGGGTGGGAGGCTACACCTTC. Its protein product is CASSNDRVGGYTF.

The genes are TRBV7-9 and TRBJ1-3; 7 positions agree with TRBD1. The CDR3 extends over 15 amino acids. Germline V gene lookup returns CDR1 SEHNR and CDR2 FQNEAQ (reference sequence). J was trimmed by 0 bases and V by 5 bases; bases with no gene match: 4. CDR3 DNA: TGTGCCAGCAGCACACAGGGGTACTCTGGAAACACCATATATTTT. Its translation: CASSTQGYSGNTIYF.

V and J are TRBV30 and TRBJ1-1; D remains unclear. The length of the CDR3 is 13 residues. Germline assignment: CDR1 GTSNPN and CDR2 SVGIG (reference sequence). V dropped 2 bases and J dropped 0 bases, with 7 bases sitting between them. CDR3 nucleotide sequence: TGTGCCTGGAGTCCCGGGATGAACACTGAAGCTTTCTTT. Translating gives CAWSPGMNTEAFF.

The J gene is TRBJ2-1, the V gene TRBV18, with D possibly matching TRBD1 (6 bases). This CDR3 has 12 amino acids. Per germline, CDR1 KGHSH and CDR2 LQKENI. The V end lost 7 bases, the J end lost 8 bases, and 12 bases lay between the germline ends. CDR3 region: CASWGLRDEQFF. As DNA, the CDR3 is TGTGCCAGCTGGGGGCTTCGTGATGAGCAGTTCTTC.

This sequence joins TRBV6-6 and TRBJ2-3, with 8 bases matching TRBD2. The J segment lost 0 bases and the V segment lost 6 bases, leaving 2 bases of the junction unmatched. The CDR3 contains 14 residues. The V gene's germline CDR1 is MNHNY and CDR2 SVGAGI (reference sequence). The CDR3 is CASRVAGSTDTQYF. Written as DNA, the CDR3 is TGTGCCAGCAGGGTAGCGGGGAGCACAGATACGCAGTATTTT.

This chain links TRBV19 with TRBJ2-5, with TRBD1 matching 8 bases. The germline V gene encodes CDR1 LNHDA and CDR2 SQIVND (reference sequence). The V and J ends lost 10 bases and 5 bases, in that order; junction bases with no gene match: 9. This CDR3 has 13 amino acids. The CDR3 is CATSDRGGETQYF. Here the CDR3 DNA reads TGTGCCACTTCCGACAGGGGCGGGGAGACCCAGTACTTC. Using reference TRBV19 and TRBJ2-5 for the parts outside the CDR3, the full variable domain is DGGITQSPKYLFRKEGQNVTLSCEQNLNHDAMYWYRQDPGQGLRLIYYSQIVNDFQKGDIAEGYSVSREKKESFPLTVTSAQKNPTAFYLCATSDRGGETQYFGPGTRLLVL.

The chain joins TRBV28 to TRBJ2-7; no clear D. The germline V gene encodes CDR1 MDHEN and CDR2 SYDVKM. V lost 4 bases, J lost 2 bases, and 3 bases lay in between. This CDR3 spans 11 amino acids. As DNA, the CDR3 is TGTGCCAGCAGTTGGCCCTACGAGCAGTACTTC. Encoded protein: CASSWPYEQYF. Drawing the rest from reference TRBV28 and TRBJ2-7, the complete variable domain is DVKVTQSSRYLVKRTGEKVFLECVQDMDHENMFWYRQDPGLGLRLIYFSYDVKMKEKGDIPEGYSVSREKKERFSLILESASTNQTSMYLCASSWPYEQYFGPGTRLTVT.

The rearrangement links TRBV7-2 to TRBJ2-5; D possibly corresponds to TRBD2 (6 bases). Germline V gene data show CDR1 as SGHTA and CDR2 as FQGNSA. V lost 1 base and J lost 5, with 11 bases in between. The CDR3 spans 14 residues. The CDR3 DNA follows: TGTGCCAGCAGCTTAGGAAGCGGGCCTGAGACCCAGTACTTC. This codes for CASSLGSGPETQYF.

For the CDR3, the DNA is TGCAGCGTCGGGAGGGGGCGTAAAGATACGCAGTATTTT. Translated, it gives CSVGRGRKDTQYF. This chain connects TRBV29-1 to TRBJ2-3; a possible D gene is TRBD2 (8 bases). V was trimmed by 6 bases and J by 5 bases, leaving 15 bases between them. From germline, CDR1 is SQVTM and CDR2 ANQGSEA. The CDR3 is 13 residues long.